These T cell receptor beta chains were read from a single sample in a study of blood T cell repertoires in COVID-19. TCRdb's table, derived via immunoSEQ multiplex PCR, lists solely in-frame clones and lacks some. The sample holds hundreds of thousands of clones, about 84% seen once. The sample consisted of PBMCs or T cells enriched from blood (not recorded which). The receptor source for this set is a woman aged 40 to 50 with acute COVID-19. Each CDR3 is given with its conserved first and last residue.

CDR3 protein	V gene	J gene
CATSDQLRRRYF	TRBV24-1	TRBJ2-5
CASSQDAQGAGGYTF	TRBV3-1/TRBV3-2	TRBJ1-2
CASSQGRQGAYEQYF	TRBV4-3	TRBJ2-7
CASSLYMNTEAFF	TRBV11-2	TRBJ1-1
CASSQASSIGTDTQYF	TRBV14	TRBJ2-3
CASTKGVTYEQYF	TRBV6-5	TRBJ2-7
CASRLGLANIETQYF	TRBV5-6	TRBJ2-5
CASSEGQESYEQYF	TRBV6-4	TRBJ2-7
CASSRSGQLNYGYTF	TRBV19	TRBJ1-2
CASSSNGVGKLFF	TRBV6-5	TRBJ1-4
CASSYRGLGTEAFF	TRBV28	TRBJ1-1
CASSDRGDTEAFF	TRBV18	TRBJ1-1
CASIHVTLGGRTTGTEAFF	TRBV19	TRBJ1-1
CASSLGGRGNNSPLHF	TRBV5-1	TRBJ1-6
CASSPTVNREVAGELFF	TRBV5-4	TRBJ2-2
CASSRDVSGRAGHEQYF	TRBV6-6	TRBJ2-7
CASSYGQGGDEKLFF	TRBV5-5	TRBJ1-4
CAISEPVKRGSSYNEQFF	TRBV10-3	TRBJ2-1
CASRSAGQGLKAFF	TRBV28	TRBJ1-1
CASSASGGSTEAFF	TRBV2	TRBJ1-1
CASRDRGNQPQHF	TRBV6-5	TRBJ1-5
CASSKPGQGSNEQFF	TRBV19	TRBJ2-1
CASQQGAPDEKLFF	TRBV5-1	TRBJ1-4
CASRTNSGNTIYF	TRBV12-3/TRBV12-4	TRBJ1-3
CASSYGSGQIYEQYF	TRBV11-2	TRBJ2-7
CASSPPGQGRTGELFF	TRBV18	TRBJ2-2
CASSQEEIHTEAFF	TRBV14	TRBJ1-1
CASSVGGGGHTGELFF	TRBV2	TRBJ2-2
CAWSTGQGGYNEQFF	TRBV30	TRBJ2-1
CASSLGGAAPDTQYF	TRBV28	TRBJ2-3
CASSPLRDRGGYATNEKLFF	TRBV19	TRBJ1-4
CASSPSFRGNTEAFF	TRBV3-1/TRBV3-2	TRBJ1-1
CASSVFDTSYEQYF	TRBV9	TRBJ2-7
CASSLVAGGSYNEQFF	TRBV5-1	TRBJ2-1
CASSTSGEGEQFF	TRBV2	TRBJ2-1
CASLSGTGGLATQYF	TRBV10-2	TRBJ2-5
CASKIPGFGYTF	TRBV27	TRBJ1-2
CASSKQGTGNSPLHF	TRBV7-2	TRBJ1-6
CATSAGDHTGELFF	TRBV24-1	TRBJ2-2
CASSLAIRGEQLFF	TRBV5-1	TRBJ1-4